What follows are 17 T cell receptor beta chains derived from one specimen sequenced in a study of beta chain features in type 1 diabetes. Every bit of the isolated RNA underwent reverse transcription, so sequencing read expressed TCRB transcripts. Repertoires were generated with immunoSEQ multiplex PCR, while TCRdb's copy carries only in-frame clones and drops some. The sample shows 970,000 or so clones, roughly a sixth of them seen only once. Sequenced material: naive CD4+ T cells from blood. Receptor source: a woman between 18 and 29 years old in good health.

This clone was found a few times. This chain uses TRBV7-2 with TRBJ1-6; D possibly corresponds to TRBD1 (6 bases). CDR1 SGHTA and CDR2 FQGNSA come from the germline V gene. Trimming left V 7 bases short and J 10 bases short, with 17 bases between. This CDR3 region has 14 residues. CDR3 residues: CASNTGYGESPLHF. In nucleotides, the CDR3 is TGTGCCAGCAACACAGGGTACGGTGAATCACCCCTCCACTTT.

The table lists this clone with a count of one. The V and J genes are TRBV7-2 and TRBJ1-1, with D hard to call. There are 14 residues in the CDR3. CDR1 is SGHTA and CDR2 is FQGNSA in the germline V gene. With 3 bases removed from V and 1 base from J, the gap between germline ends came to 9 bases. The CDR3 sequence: CASSFLVGNTEAFF. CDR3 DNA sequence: TGTGCCAGCAGCTTTTTGGTCGGGAACACTGAAGCTTTCTTT. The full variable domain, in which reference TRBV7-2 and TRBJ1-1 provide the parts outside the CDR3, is GAGVSQSPSNKVTEKGKDVELRCDPISGHTALYWYRQSLGQGLEFLIYFQGNSAPDKSGLPSDRFSAERTGGSVSTLTIQRTQQEDSAVYLCASSFLVGNTEAFFGQGTRLTVV.

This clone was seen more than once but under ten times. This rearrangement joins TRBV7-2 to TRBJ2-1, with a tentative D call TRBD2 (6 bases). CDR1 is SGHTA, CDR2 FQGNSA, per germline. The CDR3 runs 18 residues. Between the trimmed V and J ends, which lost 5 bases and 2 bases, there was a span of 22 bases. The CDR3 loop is CASSPVGLAPRTYNEQFF. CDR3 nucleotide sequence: TGTGCCAGCAGCCCGGTGGGGCTAGCGCCCAGAACCTACAATGAGCAGTTCTTC.

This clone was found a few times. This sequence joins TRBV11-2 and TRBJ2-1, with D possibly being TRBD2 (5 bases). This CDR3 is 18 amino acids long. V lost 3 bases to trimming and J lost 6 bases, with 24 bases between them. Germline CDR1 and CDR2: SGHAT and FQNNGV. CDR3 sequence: CASSFFLQRGLAPNEQFF. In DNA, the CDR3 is TGTGCCAGCAGCTTTTTTCTCCAACGCGGGCTTGCTCCCAATGAGCAGTTCTTC.

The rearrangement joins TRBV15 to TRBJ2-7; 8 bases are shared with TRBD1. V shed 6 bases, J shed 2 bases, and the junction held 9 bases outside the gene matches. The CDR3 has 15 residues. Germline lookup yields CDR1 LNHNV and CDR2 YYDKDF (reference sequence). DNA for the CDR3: TGTGCCACCAGATCGCGGAGGACAGGGACCTACGAGCAGTACTTC. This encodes CATRSRRTGTYEQYF. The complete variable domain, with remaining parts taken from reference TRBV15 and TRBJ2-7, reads DAMVIQNPRYQVTQFGKPVTLSCSQTLNHNVMYWYQQKSSQAPKLLFHYYDKDFNNEADTPDNFQSRRPNTSFCFLDIRSPGLGDTAMYLCATRSRRTGTYEQYFGPGTRLTVT.

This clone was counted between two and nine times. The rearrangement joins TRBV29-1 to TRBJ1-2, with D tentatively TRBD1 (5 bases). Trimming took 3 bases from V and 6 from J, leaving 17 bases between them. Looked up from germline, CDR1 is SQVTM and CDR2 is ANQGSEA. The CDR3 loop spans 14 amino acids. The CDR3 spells CSVERTQGGDGYTF. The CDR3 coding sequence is TGCAGCGTTGAGAGGACCCAGGGTGGTGATGGCTACACCTTC.

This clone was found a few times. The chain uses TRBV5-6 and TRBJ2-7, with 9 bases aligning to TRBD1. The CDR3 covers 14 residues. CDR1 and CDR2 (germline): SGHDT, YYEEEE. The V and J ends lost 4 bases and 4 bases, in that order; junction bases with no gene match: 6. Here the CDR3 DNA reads TGTGCCAGCAGCGCATGGGACAGGGATTACGAGCAGTACTTC. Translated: CASSAWDRDYEQYF.

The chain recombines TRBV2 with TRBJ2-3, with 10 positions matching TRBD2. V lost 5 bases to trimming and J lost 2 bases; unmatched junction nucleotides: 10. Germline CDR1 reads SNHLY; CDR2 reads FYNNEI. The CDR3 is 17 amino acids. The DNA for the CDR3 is TGTGCCAGCAGTCCCTATAGCGGGAGGAGGACCACAGATACGCAGTATTTT. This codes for CASSPYSGRRTTDTQYF.

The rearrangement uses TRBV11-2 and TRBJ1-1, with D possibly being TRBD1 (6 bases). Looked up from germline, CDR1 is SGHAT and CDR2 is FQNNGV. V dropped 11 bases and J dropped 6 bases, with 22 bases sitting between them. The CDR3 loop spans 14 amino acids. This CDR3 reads CASRGARVYPEAFF. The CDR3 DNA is TGTGCCTCCCGGGGGGCGCGAGTGTACCCTGAAGCTTTCTTT.

The CDR3 loop is CASSYGTPGEKLFF. As DNA, the CDR3 is TGTGCCAGCAGTTACGGGACACCAGGAGAAAAACTGTTTTTT. The rearrangement links TRBV6-5 to TRBJ1-4; TRBD1 might be the D (6 bases). In germline, CDR1 is MNHEY, CDR2 SVGAGI. V was cut by 2 bases and J by 8 bases, with 12 bases left in between. The CDR3 extends over 14 amino acids.

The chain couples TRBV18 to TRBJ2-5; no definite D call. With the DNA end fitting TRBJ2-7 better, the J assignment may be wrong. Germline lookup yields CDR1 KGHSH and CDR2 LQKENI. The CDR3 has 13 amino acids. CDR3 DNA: TGTGCCAGCTCACCACTAGATGGATACGAGCAGTACTTC. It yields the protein CASSPLDGYEQYF.

The DNA of the CDR3 is TGTGCCAGCAGTGCGACAGGGGGCTCTTTCTTT. Amino acid sequence: CASSATGGSFF. The gene calls are TRBV2 and TRBJ1-1, with TRBD1 matching 10 bases. Germline V CDR1 and CDR2: SNHLY, FYNNEI. The ends lost 4 bases at V and 12 bases at J; junction bases unmatched: 2. The CDR3 is 11 residues long.

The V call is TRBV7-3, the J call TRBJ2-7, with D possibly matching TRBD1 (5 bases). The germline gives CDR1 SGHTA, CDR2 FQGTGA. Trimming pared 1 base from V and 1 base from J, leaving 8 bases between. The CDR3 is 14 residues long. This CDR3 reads CASSLIPGSYEQYF. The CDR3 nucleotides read TGTGCCAGCAGCTTAATCCCAGGGTCCTACGAGCAGTACTTC. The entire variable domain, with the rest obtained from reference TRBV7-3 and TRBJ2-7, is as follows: GAGVSQTPSNKVTEKGKYVELRCDPISGHTALYWYRQSLGQGPEFLIYFQGTGAADDSGLPNDRFFAVRPEGSVSTLKIQRTERGDSAVYLCASSLIPGSYEQYFGPGTRLTVT.

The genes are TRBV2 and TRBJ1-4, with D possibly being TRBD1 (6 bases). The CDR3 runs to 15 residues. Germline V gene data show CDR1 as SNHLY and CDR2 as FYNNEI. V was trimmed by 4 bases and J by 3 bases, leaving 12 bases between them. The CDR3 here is CASSVRGASNEKLFF. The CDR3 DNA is TGTGCCAGCAGTGTGCGGGGGGCCTCTAATGAAAAACTGTTTTTT. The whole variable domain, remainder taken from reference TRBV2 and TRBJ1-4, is EPEVTQTPSHQVTQMGQEVILRCVPISNHLYFYWYRQILGQKVEFLVSFYNNEISEKSEIFDDQFSVERPDGSNFTLKIRSTKLEDSAMYFCASSVRGASNEKLFFGSGTQLSVL.

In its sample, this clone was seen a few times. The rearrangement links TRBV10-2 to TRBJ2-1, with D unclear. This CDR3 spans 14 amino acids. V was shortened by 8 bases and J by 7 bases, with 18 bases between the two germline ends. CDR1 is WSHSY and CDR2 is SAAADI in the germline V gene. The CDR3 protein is CASRSPGGNNEQFF. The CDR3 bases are TGCGCCAGCCGGAGTCCTGGTGGGAATAATGAGCAGTTCTTC.

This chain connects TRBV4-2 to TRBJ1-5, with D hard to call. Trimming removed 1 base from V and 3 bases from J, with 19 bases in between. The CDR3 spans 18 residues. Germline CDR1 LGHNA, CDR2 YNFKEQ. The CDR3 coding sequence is TGTGCCAGCAGCCAAGCCCACGGTTCTACACAGTACAATCAGCCCCAGCATTTT. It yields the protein CASSQAHGSTQYNQPQHF.

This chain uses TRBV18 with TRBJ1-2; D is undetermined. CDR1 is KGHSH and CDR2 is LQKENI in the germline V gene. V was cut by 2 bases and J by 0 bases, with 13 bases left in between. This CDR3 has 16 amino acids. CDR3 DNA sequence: TGTGCCAGCTCACCATTCCGTCGCGGGGCTAACTATGGCTACACCTTC. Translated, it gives CASSPFRRGANYGYTF.